The 26 T cell receptor beta chains in this list originate from one sample, sequenced in a study of blood T cell repertoires in COVID-19. Sequencing used immunoSEQ multiplex PCR; TCRdb keeps in-frame clones, though not all of them. The sample carries roughly 350,000 clones, approximately 90% recorded once. The sequencing sample was made of peripheral blood. The receptors derive from a woman between 50 and 59 years old with active or convalescent COVID-19.

In this sample, this clone turned up a few times. The genes are TRBV14 and TRBJ1-2; no clear D. V lost 4 bases and J 4 bases, leaving 16 bases between the germline ends. Germline V gives CDR1 SGHDN, CDR2 FVKESK. The CDR3 is 15 residues long. CDR3 loop: CASSRGAVGRYGYTF. CDR3 DNA: TGTGCCAGCAGCCGCGGTGCGGTTGGTCGCTATGGCTACACCTTC.

The chain couples TRBV29-1 to TRBJ1-2; the D gene is possibly TRBD1 (6 bases). V was cut by 0 bases and J by 4 bases, with 12 bases left in between. The CDR3 length is 14 residues. The V gene's germline CDR1 is SQVTM and CDR2 ANQGSEA. Here the CDR3 reads CSVEDWGHAYGYTF. CDR3 DNA sequence: TGCAGCGTTGAAGATTGGGGGCATGCCTATGGCTACACCTTC.

This clone was picked up one time. J is TRBJ2-7 and V is TRBV7-2; possible D gene TRBD1, 6 bases. V was pared by 5 bases and J by 3 bases, with 11 bases between. The CDR3 has 13 residues. Germline V CDR1 and CDR2: SGHTA, FQGNSA. The CDR3 DNA is TGTGCCAGCAGCCCACGACAGGTCTACGAGCAGTACTTC. It is translated as CASSPRQVYEQYF.

The chain links TRBV5-1 to TRBJ1-2, with D perhaps matching TRBD1 (6 bases). Looked up from germline, CDR1 is SGHRS and CDR2 is YFSETQ. The V gene lost 0 bases and the J gene lost 5 bases, with 8 bases spanning the gap. The CDR3 covers 13 residues. The CDR3: CASSLATGYGYTF. DNA for the CDR3: TGCGCCAGCAGCTTGGCTACAGGGTATGGCTACACCTTC.

V usage is TRBV7-8 and J usage is TRBJ2-1; 13 positions agree with TRBD2. Looked up from germline, CDR1 is SGHVS and CDR2 is FQNEAQ. The CDR3 runs 19 residues. The trim removed 6 bases at V and 2 bases at J, leaving 13 bases unmatched. The CDR3 DNA sequence: TGTGCCAGCAGTCCTGGACTAGCGGGAGTCGGGGTAGCCTACAATGAGCAGTTCTTC. Translation: CASSPGLAGVGVAYNEQFF.

The chain combines TRBV6-5 with TRBJ1-2, with a weak D call TRBD1 (5 bases). From germline, CDR1 is MNHEY and CDR2 SVGAGI. The CDR3 contains 14 residues. Deletions cut 2 bases from V and 5 bases from J, with 12 bases between. The CDR3 DNA reads TGTGCCAGCAGTTACGCGACAGCACTTTATGGCTACACCTTC. This encodes CASSYATALYGYTF.

The V gene is TRBV7-9, the J gene TRBJ1-5; a weak D match, TRBD1 (6 bases). The CDR3 has 15 amino acids. V lost 5 bases to trimming and J lost 2 bases, with 13 bases between them. CDR1 is SEHNR and CDR2 is FQNEAQ in the germline V gene (reference sequence). CDR3 in DNA: TGTGCCAGCAGCGACCGAGGGGGGGGCAATCAGCCCCAGCATTTT. Its protein product is CASSDRGGGNQPQHF.

The CDR3 region has the DNA TGTGCCAGCAGCTTACCGGGACAGGGACACACTGAAGCTTTCTTT. Translation: CASSLPGQGHTEAFF. The gene calls are TRBV7-8 and TRBJ1-1; TRBD1 aligns across 9 bases. The V gene end was trimmed by 2 bases and the J gene end by 3 bases; junction bases not matched to a gene: 4. The CDR3 contains 15 residues. The germline gives CDR1 SGHVS, CDR2 FQNEAQ. Full variable domain (remainder filled in from reference TRBV7-8 and TRBJ1-1): GAGVSQSPRYKVAKRGQDVALRCDPISGHVSLFWYQQALGQGPEFLTYFQNEAQLDKSGLPSDRFFAERPEGSVSTLKIQRTQQEDSAVYLCASSLPGQGHTEAFFGQGTRLTVV.

V is TRBV3-1 (or the pseudogene TRBV3-2) and J is TRBJ1-3; 8 bases line up with TRBD1. With 1 base clipped from V and 6 bases from J, the junction kept 11 bases outside the gene matches. The CDR3 spans 17 residues. Germline CDR1 and CDR2: LGHDT and YNNKEL (reference sequence). CDR3 sequence: CASSQVQGAGRENTIYF. CDR3 bases: TGTGCCAGCAGCCAAGTCCAGGGGGCAGGGAGAGAAAACACCATATATTTT.

The chain couples TRBV5-5 to TRBJ2-6; no firm D call. Trimming removed 7 bases at V and 0 bases at J, with 14 bases between. Germline V CDR1 and CDR2: SGHKS, YYEKEE (reference sequence). The CDR3 spans 16 residues. This chain's CDR3 is CASSSGQNSGANVLTF. Written as DNA, the CDR3 is TGTGCCAGCTCCTCTGGGCAGAACTCTGGGGCCAACGTCCTGACTTTC.

This clone has a count of ten or more. J is TRBJ2-1 and V is TRBV3-1 (or the pseudogene TRBV3-2), with 8 nucleotides matching TRBD1. CDR3 size: 13 residues. V dropped 4 bases and J dropped 8; count of bases not matched to a gene: 4. Germline V CDR1 and CDR2: LGHDT, YNNKEL (reference sequence). The CDR3 here is CASSRQGSDEQFF. The CDR3, as DNA: TGTGCCAGCAGCCGACAGGGGAGTGATGAGCAGTTCTTC.

This chain joins TRBV30 and TRBJ1-1; 7 bases fit TRBD1. Germline V CDR1 and CDR2: GTSNPN, SVGIG (reference sequence). The CDR3 contains 14 residues. With 2 bases clipped from V and 6 bases from J, the junction kept 9 bases outside the gene matches. The CDR3 sequence is CAWSPGQRLAEAFF. The CDR3 coding sequence is TGTGCCTGGAGTCCGGGACAGAGGTTAGCTGAAGCTTTCTTT.

This clone was found once. V gene TRBV9 combines with J gene TRBJ1-6; 7 bases fit TRBD1. The CDR3 spans 13 residues. V was clipped by 6 bases and J by 5 bases; unmatched bases: 2. CDR1 SGDLS and CDR2 YYNGEE come from the germline V gene. Written as DNA, the CDR3 is TGTGCCAGCAAGGGGGCGAATAATTCACCCCTCCACTTT. Its translation: CASKGANNSPLHF.

This clone showed up just once. This sequence joins TRBV5-4 and TRBJ1-6; D possibly corresponds to TRBD1 (6 bases). The CDR3 is made up of 14 amino acids. Trimming cost V 0 bases and J 7 bases, with 8 bases left between them. Germline values: CDR1 SGHNT, CDR2 YYREEE (reference sequence). The CDR3 here is CASSLAGANSPLHF. DNA for the CDR3: TGTGCCAGCAGCTTGGCAGGGGCAAATTCACCCCTCCACTTT.

The chain combines TRBV10-3 with TRBJ2-3, with D possibly TRBD2 on 6 matching bases. Between the trimmed V and J ends, which lost 7 bases and 1 base, there was a span of 6 bases. The CDR3 is 12 amino acids. Germline V gene lookup returns CDR1 ENHRY and CDR2 SYGVKD. The DNA for the CDR3 is TGTGCCATCACTAGCGGCACAGATACGCAGTATTTT. This sequence encodes CAITSGTDTQYF.

This chain links TRBV28 with TRBJ2-7; TRBD2 matches at 10 bases. Germline CDR1 is MDHEN and CDR2 is SYDVKM. With 5 bases clipped from V and 0 bases from J, the junction kept 7 bases outside the gene matches. The CDR3 sequence is 16 residues long. The CDR3 here is CASSNTGLAASYEQYF. The CDR3 region has the DNA TGTGCCAGCAGTAATACCGGACTAGCGGCCTCCTACGAGCAGTACTTC.

The V call is TRBV7-2, the J call TRBJ2-7; D might be TRBD2 (5 bases). Deletions cut 5 bases from V and 5 bases from J, with 10 bases between. The CDR3 sequence is 12 residues long. The germline gives CDR1 SGHTA, CDR2 FQGNSA. The CDR3 bases are TGTGCCAGCAGCCGATACGGGGACGAGCAGTACTTC. It yields the protein CASSRYGDEQYF.

The gene calls are TRBV6-2 or TRBV6-3 and TRBJ2-7; D gene ambiguous. The CDR3 has 12 amino acids. Between the trimmed V and J ends, which lost 3 bases and 5 bases, there was a span of 8 bases. Germline values: CDR1 MNHEY, CDR2 SVGEGT. This CDR3 is CASSYSENEQYF. The CDR3 bases are TGTGCCAGCAGTTATTCGGAGAACGAGCAGTACTTC.

This sequence joins TRBV5-1 and TRBJ1-2, with 11 nucleotides matching TRBD1. CDR1 and CDR2 from the germline V gene are SGHRS and YFSETQ. V gave up 4 bases and J gave up 4 bases; unmatched junction bases: 12. The CDR3 is 17 residues long. CDR3: CASSPGQGAGSSYGYTF. The CDR3 DNA sequence: TGCGCCAGCAGCCCTGGACAGGGGGCTGGGTCAAGCTATGGCTACACCTTC. Full variable domain (outside the CDR3, taken from reference TRBV5-1 and TRBJ1-2): KAGVTQTPRYLIKTRGQQVTLSCSPISGHRSVSWYQQTPGQGLQFLFEYFSETQRNKGNFPGRFSGRQFSNSRSEMNVSTLELGDSALYLCASSPGQGAGSSYGYTFGSGTRLTVV.

The chain's CDR3 is CASSRRTGGQETQYF. CDR3 sequence (DNA): TGTGCCAGCAGTAGGAGGACAGGGGGCCAAGAGACCCAGTACTTC. V gene TRBV6-5 combines with J gene TRBJ2-5, with TRBD1 matching over 10 bases. V was pared by 5 bases and J by 1 base, with 4 bases of the junction left unmatched. The CDR3 contains 15 residues. Germline-derived CDR1 and CDR2 are MNHEY and SVGAGI.

The chain combines TRBV24-1 with TRBJ1-2; 8 nucleotides line up with TRBD1. V lost 4 bases and J lost 4; bases outside the gene matches: 7. Germline V gene lookup returns CDR1 KGHDR and CDR2 SFDVKD. The CDR3 sequence is 15 residues long. The CDR3: CATSEGQGESYGYTF. The CDR3 bases are TGTGCCACCAGTGAAGGACAGGGAGAAAGCTATGGCTACACCTTC.

The chain combines TRBV11-2 with TRBJ2-1; TRBD2 aligns across 10 bases. With 5 bases clipped from V and 6 bases from J, the junction kept 13 bases outside the gene matches. Germline V gene lookup returns CDR1 SGHAT and CDR2 FQNNGV. CDR3 length: 17 amino acids. As DNA, the CDR3 is TGTGCCAGCAGCACCACCCTCCTAGCGGGAGTGGGCAATGAGCAGTTCTTC. This gives the protein CASSTTLLAGVGNEQFF.

This chain connects TRBV24-1 to TRBJ2-1; D call uncertain. Trimming pared 3 bases from V and 9 bases from J, leaving 11 bases between. Germline lookup yields CDR1 KGHDR and CDR2 SFDVKD. CDR3 length: 13 amino acids. The CDR3 DNA is TGTGCCACCAGTGATCAACTACCCACTGAGCAGTTCTTC. It specifies CATSDQLPTEQFF.

The chain couples TRBV12-3 or TRBV12-4 to TRBJ1-3, with no clear D. The CDR3 spans 12 residues. The V end lost 8 bases, the J end lost 1 base, and 6 bases lay between the germline ends. The CDR3 reads CASGRSGNTIYF. As DNA, the CDR3 is TGTGCCAGCGGGAGGTCTGGAAACACCATATATTTT.

This rearrangement joins TRBV25-1 to TRBJ1-2, with 7 bases that match TRBD1. The germline V gene encodes CDR1 MGHDK and CDR2 SYGVNS. J lost 4 bases, V lost 1 base, and 3 bases had no gene match. The CDR3 extends over 14 amino acids. The CDR3: CASSEWGTVYGYTF. CDR3 DNA: TGTGCCAGCAGTGAATGGGGGACAGTCTATGGCTACACCTTC.

J is TRBJ2-3 and V is TRBV7-9; 8 bases fit TRBD2. With V trimmed by 3 bases and J by 0 bases, 2 bases remained unmatched. The CDR3 length is 15 residues. Germline assignment: CDR1 SEHNR and CDR2 FQNEAQ (reference sequence). The CDR3 nucleotides are TGTGCCAGCAGCTTCACGGGGGGGAGCACAGATACGCAGTATTTT. It yields the protein CASSFTGGSTDTQYF. The whole variable domain, remainder taken from reference TRBV7-9 and TRBJ2-3, is DTGVSQNPRHKITKRGQNVTFRCDPISEHNRLYWYRQTLGQGPEFLTYFQNEAQLEKSRLLSDRFSAERPKGSFSTLEIQRTEQGDSAMYLCASSFTGGSTDTQYFGPGTRLTVL.